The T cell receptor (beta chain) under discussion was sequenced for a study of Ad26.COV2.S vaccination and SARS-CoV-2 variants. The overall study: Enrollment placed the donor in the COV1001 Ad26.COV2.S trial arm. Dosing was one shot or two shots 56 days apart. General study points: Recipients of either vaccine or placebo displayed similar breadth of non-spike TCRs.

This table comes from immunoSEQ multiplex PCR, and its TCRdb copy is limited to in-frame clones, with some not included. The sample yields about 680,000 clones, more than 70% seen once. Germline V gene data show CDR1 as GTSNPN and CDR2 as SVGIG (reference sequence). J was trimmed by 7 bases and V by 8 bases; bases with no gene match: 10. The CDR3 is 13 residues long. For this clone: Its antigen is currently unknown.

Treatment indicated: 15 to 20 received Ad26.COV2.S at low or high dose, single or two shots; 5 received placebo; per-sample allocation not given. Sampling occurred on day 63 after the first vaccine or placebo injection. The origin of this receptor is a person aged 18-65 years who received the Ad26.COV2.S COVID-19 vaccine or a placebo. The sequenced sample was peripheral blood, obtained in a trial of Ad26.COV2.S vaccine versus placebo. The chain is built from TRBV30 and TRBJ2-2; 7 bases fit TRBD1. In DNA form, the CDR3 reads TGTGCCGTCACCCTAGGGGGCGGCGGGGAGCTGTTTTTT. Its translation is CAVTLGGGGELFF.